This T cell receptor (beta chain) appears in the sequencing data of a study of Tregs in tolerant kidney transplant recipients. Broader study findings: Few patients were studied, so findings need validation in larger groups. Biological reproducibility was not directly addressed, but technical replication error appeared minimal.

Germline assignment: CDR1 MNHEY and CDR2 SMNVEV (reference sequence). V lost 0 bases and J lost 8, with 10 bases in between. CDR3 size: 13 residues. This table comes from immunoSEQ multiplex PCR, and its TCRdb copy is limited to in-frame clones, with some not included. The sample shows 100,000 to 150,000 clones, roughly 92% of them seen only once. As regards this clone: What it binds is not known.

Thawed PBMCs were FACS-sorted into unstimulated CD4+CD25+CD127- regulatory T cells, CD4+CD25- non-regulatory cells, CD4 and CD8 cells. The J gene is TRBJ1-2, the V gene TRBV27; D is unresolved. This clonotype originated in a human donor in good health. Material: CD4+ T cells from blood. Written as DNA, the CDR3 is TGTGCCAGCAGTTTATCTCGGGGAGTCGGCTACACCTTC. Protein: CASSLSRGVGYTF.